The 21 T cell receptor beta chains reported below all come from one sample, sequenced in a study of beta chain features in type 1 diabetes. General study points: Within each of all four CD4+ subsets, Type 1 diabetes patients had TCRB CDR3s that were moderately but significantly shorter.

The entirety of the isolated RNA underwent reverse transcription, so expressed TCRB transcripts were sequenced. Here immunoSEQ multiplex PCR was the method, and the copy in TCRdb shows in-frame clones only, minus some. Of about 240,000 clones listed, roughly 14% are singletons. For these receptors, no antigen is known. What was sequenced was naive CD4+ T cells from blood. These receptors were obtained from a man aged 25-45 years with type 1 diabetes.

This clone was detected a few times. The V and J genes are TRBV10-3 and TRBJ2-2; 10 bases are a match to TRBD2. After removal of 3 bases from V and 5 bases from J, the junction contained 3 bases not matched to a gene. The CDR3 sequence is 15 residues long. Germline V gene data show CDR1 as ENHRY and CDR2 as SYGVKD. The CDR3 coding sequence is TGTGCCATCAGTGATCTAGCGGGAGATACCGGGGAGCTGTTTTTT. Amino acid sequence: CAISDLAGDTGELFF.

V usage is TRBV29-1 and J usage is TRBJ2-3; TRBD2 is a possible D gene (5 bases). Germline V gives CDR1 SQVTM, CDR2 ANQGSEA. V lost 3 bases and J 3 bases, leaving 16 bases between the germline ends. This CDR3 contains 15 residues. CDR3 in DNA: TGCAGCGTTGAGAGAGGAACTAGTGATACAGATACGCAGTATTTT. This sequence encodes CSVERGTSDTDTQYF.

The DNA of the CDR3 is TGTGCCAGCAGTTCGATGGACAGGGGAACAGATACGCAGTATTTT. Protein sequence: CASSSMDRGTDTQYF. V gene TRBV27 combines with J gene TRBJ2-3, with TRBD1 matching over 9 bases. Losses at the gene ends were 4 bases for V and 3 bases for J; bases not matched to a gene: 5. Germline CDR1 MNHEY, CDR2 SMNVEV (reference sequence). The CDR3 extends over 15 amino acids.

This clone was detected a few times. CDR3 sequence (DNA): TGTGCCAGCAGCTCCATGGGGGCGTCTAGCGGGTTGGGGACCCAGTACTTC. It specifies CASSSMGASSGLGTQYF. The V call is TRBV7-2, the J call TRBJ2-5, with TRBD2 matching 8 bases. CDR1 is SGHTA, CDR2 FQGNSA, per germline. The V segment lost 4 bases and the J segment 7 bases; nucleotides outside the gene matches: 17. This CDR3 has 17 residues.

This clone was observed a handful of times. V usage is TRBV25-1 and J usage is TRBJ1-3, with no clear D. This CDR3 is built from 15 residues. CDR1 is MGHDK and CDR2 is SYGVNS in the germline V gene. The V and J ends lost 7 bases and 3 bases respectively, with 16 bases between them. Written as DNA, the CDR3 is TGTGCCAGCATGCCAACTCCGGGTCTTGGAAACACCATATATTTT. Protein product: CASMPTPGLGNTIYF.

This clone was counted between two and nine times. J is TRBJ2-7 and V is TRBV23-1; weak D call: TRBD1 (6 bases). TRBV23-1 is an ORF, and what it does is uncertain. V was clipped by 8 bases and J by 0 bases, with 20 bases between them. CDR3 length equals 16 residues. CDR3 in DNA: TGCGCCAGCCGACCCCTGGACAGAGGAATCTCCTACGAGCAGTACTTC. As protein: CASRPLDRGISYEQYF.

A few counts support this clone. The V and J genes are TRBV14 and TRBJ2-2, with TRBD1 as a possible D gene (5 bases). Germline V gene lookup returns CDR1 SGHDN and CDR2 FVKESK. This CDR3 contains 14 residues. The germline V and J ends were trimmed by 1 base and 3 bases, with 6 bases remaining between them. The CDR3: CASSQAGHTGELFF. Written as DNA, the CDR3 is TGTGCCAGCAGCCAAGCAGGGCACACCGGGGAGCTGTTTTTT.

This clone was counted only a few times. The chain joins TRBV5-6 to TRBJ2-5, with D maybe TRBD1 (6 bases). V lost 4 bases to trimming and J lost 1 base, with 14 bases between them. CDR3 length: 15 amino acids. Germline CDR1 SGHDT, CDR2 YYEEEE. In DNA, the CDR3 is TGTGCCAGCAGCCCTACAGGGCGACGCCAAGAGACCCAGTACTTC. Translating it yields CASSPTGRRQETQYF. Variable domain in full (rest from reference TRBV5-6 and TRBJ2-5): DAGVTQSPTHLIKTRGQQVTLRCSPKSGHDTVSWYQQALGQGPQFIFQYYEEEERQRGNFPDRFSGHQFPNYSSELNVNALLLGDSALYLCASSPTGRRQETQYFGPGTRLLVL.

The chain links TRBV7-9 to TRBJ2-2; perhaps TRBD1 as D (6 bases). The CDR3 is 15 amino acids. Germline V CDR1 and CDR2: SEHNR, FQNEAQ (reference sequence). Trimming cost V 0 bases and J 10 bases, with 15 bases left between them. In nucleotides, the CDR3 is TGTGCCAGCAGCTTAGCCCAGGGGTGGACCCCGGAGCTGTTTTTT. Translating it yields CASSLAQGWTPELFF.

V gene TRBV6-6 combines with J gene TRBJ1-4, with 9 bases fitting TRBD1. Per germline, CDR1 MNHNY and CDR2 SVGAGI (reference sequence). J was trimmed by 7 bases and V by 4 bases; bases with no gene match: 7. The CDR3 has 15 amino acids. Here the CDR3 reads CASSFEDRGSEKLFF. Written as DNA, the CDR3 is TGTGCCAGCAGTTTTGAGGACAGGGGTTCTGAAAAACTGTTTTTT.

The sample holds one count of this clone. The chain couples TRBV5-1 to TRBJ1-6, with D possibly being TRBD1 (5 bases). Trimming shortened V by 1 base and J by 5 bases, and 7 bases separated the two germline ends. In germline, CDR1 is SGHRS, CDR2 YFSETQ. The CDR3 is 14 amino acids. The CDR3 region is CASSLQGNNSPLHF. The CDR3 DNA is TGCGCCAGCAGCTTGCAGGGCAATAATTCACCCCTCCACTTT.

This clone was counted a few times. The rearrangement links TRBV19 to TRBJ2-1; 11 nucleotides align to TRBD2. The ends lost 3 bases at V and 9 bases at J; junction bases unmatched: 10. The germline V gene encodes CDR1 LNHDA and CDR2 SQIVND (reference sequence). The CDR3 totals 16 residues. CDR3 sequence: CASSMLASGRLSEQFF. CDR3 DNA sequence: TGTGCCAGTAGTATGCTCGCTAGCGGGAGGCTTAGTGAGCAGTTCTTC.

The J gene is TRBJ2-5, the V gene TRBV5-1, with D unclear. The V and J ends lost 0 bases and 3 bases respectively, with 12 bases between them. The germline V gene has CDR1 SGHRS and CDR2 YFSETQ. This CDR3 region has 15 residues. The CDR3 protein is CASSLASRREETQYF. CDR3 in DNA: TGCGCCAGCAGCTTGGCCTCTAGACGAGAAGAGACCCAGTACTTC.

The J gene is TRBJ2-7, the V gene TRBV7-9, with 13 positions matching TRBD2. J lost 0 bases, V lost 5 bases, and 13 bases had no gene match. Germline V gene lookup returns CDR1 SEHNR and CDR2 FQNEAQ (reference sequence). The CDR3 totals 19 residues. The CDR3 loop is CASSPYSGTSGIYSYEQYF. Written as DNA, the CDR3 is TGTGCCAGCAGCCCCTATTCCGGGACTAGCGGGATTTACTCCTACGAGCAGTACTTC.

The CDR3, as DNA: TGTGCCTGGAGTGCCCGCGGGGCAGCCAAAAACATTCAGTACTTC. Residues: CAWSARGAAKNIQYF. This rearrangement joins TRBV30 to TRBJ2-4; maybe TRBD2 (6 bases). The CDR3 covers 15 residues. With 1 base removed from V and 0 bases from J, the gap between germline ends came to 10 bases. CDR1 is GTSNPN, CDR2 SVGIG, per germline (reference sequence).

There are a few counts of this clone. CDR3 sequence: CASRYRDNSNYGYTF. The CDR3 nucleotides read TGCGCCAGCAGGTATCGGGACAACTCTAACTATGGCTACACCTTC. The chain links TRBV5-1 to TRBJ1-2; D might be TRBD1 (6 bases). This CDR3 contains 15 residues. V was pared by 5 bases and J by 0 bases, with 14 bases between. CDR1 and CDR2 (germline): SGHRS, YFSETQ.

The table lists this clone with a few counts. CDR3 DNA sequence: TGTGCCAGCTCACCGAAAGTGACTAGCGGGAGATCCAAAAACATTCAGTACTTC. Translation gives CASSPKVTSGRSKNIQYF. V is TRBV18 and J is TRBJ2-4; TRBD2 matches at 12 bases. Germline V lookup: CDR1 KGHSH, CDR2 LQKENI. Unmatched junction bases numbered 8, after V lost 3 bases and J lost 2 bases. The CDR3 spans 18 residues.

In this sample, this clone turned up a few times. This chain uses TRBV2 with TRBJ2-7, with D possibly being TRBD1 (7 bases). CDR1 is SNHLY and CDR2 is FYNNEI in the germline V gene. The ends were cut back, 6 bases at V and 5 bases at J, with 14 bases in the middle. CDR3 length equals 13 residues. The CDR3 loop is CASRYRGGNEQYF. CDR3 in DNA: TGTGCCAGCAGGTACAGGGGAGGAAACGAGCAGTACTTC. Complete variable domain (other parts from reference TRBV2 and TRBJ2-7): EPEVTQTPSHQVTQMGQEVILRCVPISNHLYFYWYRQILGQKVEFLVSFYNNEISEKSEIFDDQFSVERPDGSNFTLKIRSTKLEDSAMYFCASRYRGGNEQYFGPGTRLTVT.

This clone has more than one count but fewer than ten. The chain joins TRBV5-1 to TRBJ2-5, with TRBD2 as a possible D gene (5 bases). The length of the CDR3 is 15 residues. Between the trimmed V and J ends, which lost 6 bases and 3 bases, there was a span of 18 bases. Germline V gene sequence: CDR1 SGHRS, CDR2 YFSETQ. CDR3 sequence reads: CASTLPSGGKETQYF. CDR3 sequence (DNA): TGCGCCAGCACCCTCCCCAGCGGTGGTAAAGAGACCCAGTACTTC. The entire variable domain, with the rest obtained from reference TRBV5-1 and TRBJ2-5, is as follows: KAGVTQTPRYLIKTRGQQVTLSCSPISGHRSVSWYQQTPGQGLQFLFEYFSETQRNKGNFPGRFSGRQFSNSRSEMNVSTLELGDSALYLCASTLPSGGKETQYFGPGTRLLVL.

The chain combines TRBV2 with TRBJ1-1; TRBD1 matches at 7 bases. This CDR3 has 14 residues. From germline, CDR1 is SNHLY and CDR2 FYNNEI. V shed 4 bases, J shed 0 bases, and the junction held 2 bases outside the gene matches. The CDR3 DNA follows: TGTGCCAGCAGTGTGGGACAGCTGAACACTGAAGCTTTCTTT. Encoded protein: CASSVGQLNTEAFF.

A few counts support this clone. The chain recombines TRBV4-1 with TRBJ2-7, with TRBD1 matching over 8 bases. This CDR3 spans 14 amino acids. Germline CDR1 MGHRA, CDR2 YSYEKL. V shed 4 bases and J 2 bases; nucleotides not matched to a gene: 4. This CDR3 reads CASSRGRGPYEQYF. The CDR3 DNA sequence: TGCGCCAGCAGCCGCGGCAGGGGGCCCTACGAGCAGTACTTC.